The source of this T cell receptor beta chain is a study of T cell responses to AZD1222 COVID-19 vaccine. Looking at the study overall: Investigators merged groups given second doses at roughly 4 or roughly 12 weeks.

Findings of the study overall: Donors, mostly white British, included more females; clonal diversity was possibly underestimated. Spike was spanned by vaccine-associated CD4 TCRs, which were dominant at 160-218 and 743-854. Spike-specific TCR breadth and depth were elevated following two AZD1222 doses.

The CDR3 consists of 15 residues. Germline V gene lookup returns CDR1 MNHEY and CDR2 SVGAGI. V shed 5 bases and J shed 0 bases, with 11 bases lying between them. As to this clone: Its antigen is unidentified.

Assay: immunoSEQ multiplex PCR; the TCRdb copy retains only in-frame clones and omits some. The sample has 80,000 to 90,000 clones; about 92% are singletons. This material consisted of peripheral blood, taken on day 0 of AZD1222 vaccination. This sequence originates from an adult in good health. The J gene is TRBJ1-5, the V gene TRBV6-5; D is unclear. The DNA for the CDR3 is TGTGCCAGCAGTCTAGGTGGGGATAGCAATCAGCCCCAGCATTTT. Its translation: CASSLGGDSNQPQHF.